The 28 T cell receptor beta chains listed next were all sequenced from one sample in a study of cytomegalovirus exposure and HLA in healthy donors. Primers: 60 Vbeta forward and 13 Jbeta reverse. The table came from immunoSEQ multiplex PCR; TCRdb's copy has only in-frame clones and leaves some out. The sample consists of tens of thousands of clones, nearly 80% of them appearing once. Sequenced input: PBMCs. Receptor source: a woman aged 50 to 65 in good health and CMV-seropositive.

The table lists this clone with a few counts. The V and J genes are TRBV7-8 and TRBJ1-2; TRBD1 aligns across 7 bases. With 4 bases clipped from V and 8 bases from J, the junction kept 7 bases outside the gene matches. This CDR3 comprises 13 residues. Germline V lookup: CDR1 SGHVS, CDR2 FQNEAQ. CDR3 loop: CASSSETGIGYTF. CDR3 DNA sequence: TGTGCCAGCAGCTCCGAGACAGGGATCGGCTACACCTTC.

This clone came up a few times. V and J are TRBV6-4 and TRBJ2-7, with 9 bases fitting TRBD1. V lost 5 bases to trimming and J lost 3 bases; unmatched junction nucleotides: 5. The CDR3 is 14 amino acids. Germline V CDR1 and CDR2: MRHNA, SNTAGT. This CDR3 reads CASSPGQGNYEQYF. The CDR3 DNA reads TGTGCCAGCAGTCCGGGACAGGGAAACTACGAGCAGTACTTC.

The rearrangement joins TRBV6-5 to TRBJ2-5; tentatively, D is TRBD2 (6 bases). Trimming shortened V by 4 bases and J by 1 base, and 13 bases separated the two germline ends. The germline CDR1 and CDR2 sequences are MNHEY and SVGAGI. CDR3 length: 15 amino acids. The CDR3 DNA follows: TGTGCCAGCAGTTCCTCTCTAGCGAGCCAAGAGACCCAGTACTTC. Amino acid sequence: CASSSSLASQETQYF.

J is TRBJ1-6 and V is TRBV10-2, with 11 bases fitting TRBD1. The CDR3 is made up of 13 amino acids. The germline CDR1 and CDR2 sequences are WSHSY and SAAADI. With 8 bases clipped from V and 10 bases from J, the junction kept 4 bases outside the gene matches. CDR3: CASVGQGDSPLHF. The DNA for the CDR3 is TGCGCCAGCGTGGGACAGGGGGACTCACCCCTCCACTTT.

The rearrangement links TRBV2 to TRBJ2-5; the D gene is possibly TRBD1 (6 bases). V was cut by 6 bases and J by 2 bases, with 10 bases left in between. CDR3 size: 13 residues. Germline V lookup: CDR1 SNHLY, CDR2 FYNNEI. CDR3 region: CASRGDIQETQYF. The CDR3, as DNA: TGTGCCAGCAGAGGGGACATACAAGAGACCCAGTACTTC.

The rearrangement links TRBV19 to TRBJ1-3; 9 bases line up with TRBD1. The V gene's germline CDR1 is LNHDA and CDR2 SQIVND (reference sequence). Trimming cost V 3 bases and J 0 bases; bases outside gene matches: 3. This CDR3 has 16 amino acids. CDR3 DNA sequence: TGTGCCAGTAGTATTGGACAGGGGTTCTCTGGAAACACCATATATTTT. It codes for CASSIGQGFSGNTIYF.

This rearrangement joins TRBV5-1 to TRBJ2-7; 8 nucleotides align to TRBD1. Germline V gene lookup returns CDR1 SGHRS and CDR2 YFSETQ. After removal of 0 bases from V and 6 bases from J, the junction contained 2 bases not matched to a gene. This CDR3 region has 13 residues. The CDR3 DNA reads TGCGCCAGCAGCTTGGGGGACAGGCCCGAGCAGTACGTC. Amino acid sequence: CASSLGDRPEQYV.

This chain connects TRBV18 to TRBJ1-2; TRBD1 matches at 8 bases. The CDR3 runs 15 residues. With 1 base clipped from V and 6 bases from J, the junction kept 7 bases outside the gene matches. Germline lookup yields CDR1 KGHSH and CDR2 LQKENI. The CDR3 nucleotides read TGTGCCAGCTCACCACTTGACAGGGGATCGGATGGCTACACCTTC. Protein product: CASSPLDRGSDGYTF.

This clone was detected only a few times. This chain links TRBV21-1 with TRBJ1-5; TRBD1, as called in the table, went unchecked against the DNA. TRBV21-1 is a pseudogene locus. The CDR3 contains 17 residues. The CDR3 protein is CASSAGQLTYSNQPQHF. The CDR3 DNA reads TGTGCCAGCAGCGCGGGACAGCTAACCTATAGCAATCAGCCCCAGCATTTT.

The V call is TRBV2, the J call TRBJ1-5; 8 bases map to TRBD1. The V and J ends lost 3 bases and 6 bases, in that order; junction bases with no gene match: 4. The germline gives CDR1 SNHLY, CDR2 FYNNEI. The CDR3 totals 14 residues. The CDR3 reads CASSEGRGPQPQHF. The DNA for the CDR3 is TGTGCCAGCAGTGAGGGCAGGGGGCCTCAGCCCCAGCATTTT. Full variable domain (outside the CDR3, taken from reference TRBV2 and TRBJ1-5): EPEVTQTPSHQVTQMGQEVILRCVPISNHLYFYWYRQILGQKVEFLVSFYNNEISEKSEIFDDQFSVERPDGSNFTLKIRSTKLEDSAMYFCASSEGRGPQPQHFGDGTRLSIL.

The chain combines TRBV6-1 with TRBJ1-2, with unresolved D. CDR1 is MNHNS, CDR2 SASEGT, per germline. There are 13 residues in the CDR3. V lost 3 bases to trimming and J lost 3 bases, with 8 bases between them. DNA of the CDR3: TGTGCCAGCAGTGAGAACACCGACTATGGCTACACCTTC. Its translation is CASSENTDYGYTF.

The rearrangement joins TRBV6-4 to TRBJ2-1; 9 nucleotides align to TRBD1. Trimming at V came to 6 bases and at J to 2 bases, leaving 5 bases not matched to a gene. Germline lookup yields CDR1 MRHNA and CDR2 SNTAGT. The CDR3 has 15 residues. CDR3 loop: CASSFGTGTYNEQFF. The CDR3 DNA is TGTGCCAGCAGCTTCGGGACAGGGACCTACAATGAGCAGTTCTTC.

The V gene is TRBV4-2, the J gene TRBJ2-3; TRBD2 matches at 12 bases. Trimming at V came to 0 bases and at J to 6 bases, leaving 7 bases not matched to a gene. The germline gives CDR1 LGHNA, CDR2 YNFKEQ. This CDR3 has 17 amino acids. The CDR3 reads CASSQDKSSGGADTQYF. As DNA, the CDR3 is TGTGCCAGCAGCCAAGATAAGTCTAGCGGGGGGGCGGATACGCAGTATTTT.

The rearrangement joins TRBV4-2 to TRBJ2-7; 11 positions agree with TRBD1. Germline CDR1 LGHNA, CDR2 YNFKEQ. This CDR3 has 15 amino acids. V lost 5 bases, J lost 3 bases, and 6 bases stayed unmatched. This CDR3 is CASSGRDRGIYEQYV. The CDR3 DNA follows: TGTGCCAGCAGCGGCCGGGACAGGGGGATCTACGAGCAGTACGTC.

This rearrangement joins TRBV19 to TRBJ1-1; a possible D gene is TRBD1 (6 bases). CDR1 and CDR2 (germline): LNHDA, SQIVND (reference sequence). The germline V and J ends were trimmed by 1 base and 3 bases, with 9 bases remaining between them. The CDR3 is 14 residues long. DNA for the CDR3: TGTGCCAGTAGTATAGCAGGGGTTGACACTGAAGCTTTCTTT. Translated: CASSIAGVDTEAFF.

This sequence joins TRBV7-2 and TRBJ2-2; 7 bases agree with TRBD2. The V gene end was trimmed by 4 bases and the J gene end by 6 bases; junction bases not matched to a gene: 8. Germline CDR1 is SGHTA and CDR2 is FQGNSA. This CDR3 spans 15 amino acids. The CDR3: CASSSLADIAGELFF. The CDR3, as DNA: TGTGCCAGCAGCTCTCTAGCGGACATAGCCGGGGAGCTGTTTTTT.

The count of this clone is one. The chain joins TRBV28 to TRBJ1-2; D perhaps matches TRBD1 (6 bases). Germline V gene lookup returns CDR1 MDHEN and CDR2 SYDVKM. This CDR3 spans 13 amino acids. V lost 9 bases, J lost 4 bases, and 15 bases lay in between. The CDR3 here is CASRGGAGYGYTF. CDR3 DNA sequence: TGTGCCAGTCGGGGGGGCGCGGGCTATGGCTACACCTTC.

The chain is built from TRBV10-3 and TRBJ1-3; D not certain. The length of the CDR3 is 15 residues. Trimming took off 6 bases at V and 10 bases at J, with 22 bases between the two ends. Germline V gene sequence: CDR1 ENHRY, CDR2 SYGVKD. In nucleotides, the CDR3 is TGTGCCATCAGCGCGGAGAGTACGGGGAGAGGGACCATATATTTT. This sequence encodes CAISAESTGRGTIYF.

DNA of the CDR3: TGTGCCAGCAGTGAAGGAGATGCGACCCAGCATTTT. Translating it yields CASSEGDATQHF. The rearrangement joins TRBV6-1 to TRBJ1-5; D is ambiguous. Trimming removed 1 base from V and 11 bases from J, with 9 bases in between. The V gene's germline CDR1 is MNHNS and CDR2 SASEGT. CDR3 length: 12 residues.

This clone has just one count. This chain uses TRBV19 with TRBJ2-7, with a weak D call TRBD1 (6 bases). This CDR3 comprises 15 residues. The V gene's germline CDR1 is LNHDA and CDR2 SQIVND (reference sequence). V dropped 5 bases and J dropped 3 bases, with 17 bases sitting between them. CDR3: CASSQVDDRLYEQYF. Here the CDR3 DNA reads TGTGCCAGTAGTCAAGTTGACGACAGGCTCTACGAGCAGTACTTC.

This chain connects TRBV6-6 to TRBJ1-2; 10 positions match TRBD1. This CDR3 comprises 13 residues. The junction had 5 bases not matched to a gene; V was cut back by 7 bases and J by 6 bases. Germline lookup yields CDR1 MNHNY and CDR2 SVGAGI (reference sequence). The DNA for the CDR3 is TGTGCCAGCAAAAGGACAGGGGGGAATGGCTACACCTTC. Protein sequence: CASKRTGGNGYTF.

The CDR3 DNA reads TGTGCCAGCAGCTCGCCGGGACAGGGATTATATGGCTACACCTTC. It encodes CASSSPGQGLYGYTF. The J gene is TRBJ1-2, the V gene TRBV5-6; 9 bases are a match to TRBD1. Germline CDR1 reads SGHDT; CDR2 reads YYEEEE. J gave up 5 bases and V 3 bases, and 8 bases lay outside the gene matches. This CDR3 comprises 15 residues.

This rearrangement joins TRBV6-5 to TRBJ2-7, with 9 bases identical to TRBD1. The J segment lost 3 bases and the V segment lost 4 bases, leaving 7 bases of the junction unmatched. This CDR3 comprises 15 residues. From germline, CDR1 is MNHEY and CDR2 SVGAGI. CDR3 sequence reads: CASSSPGTGIYEQYF. CDR3 nucleotide sequence: TGTGCCAGCAGTTCCCCCGGGACAGGGATCTACGAGCAGTACTTC.

The CDR3 nucleotides are TGTGCCAGCAGCTTAGATGGTGTTGCCGGGGGCGAGCAGTACTTC. Translating it yields CASSLDGVAGGEQYF. The genes are TRBV7-6 and TRBJ2-7, with a weak D call TRBD2 (6 bases). Germline V gene data show CDR1 as SGHVS and CDR2 as FNYEAQ. CDR3 length: 15 amino acids. Trimming shortened V by 1 base and J by 6 bases, and 16 bases separated the two germline ends.

The DNA for the CDR3 is TGTGCCAGCAGCTCGGACAGACAAGAGACCCAGTACTTC. This encodes CASSSDRQETQYF. The chain uses TRBV11-1 and TRBJ2-5; D may be TRBD1 (6 bases). CDR1 and CDR2 (germline): SGHAT, FQDESV (reference sequence). Trimming took 4 bases from V and 2 from J, leaving 8 bases between them. The CDR3 runs to 13 residues.

The chain combines TRBV11-2 with TRBJ1-1, with TRBD1 matching over 7 bases. CDR1 is SGHAT, CDR2 FQNNGV, per germline. The trim removed 0 bases at V and 5 bases at J, leaving 9 bases unmatched. CDR3 length: 16 amino acids. CDR3 in amino acids: CASSLDLGGPGTEAFF. The CDR3 DNA sequence: TGTGCCAGCAGCTTAGATTTAGGGGGCCCTGGGACTGAAGCTTTCTTT.

This clone was seen a handful of times. The rearrangement links TRBV5-1 to TRBJ2-2; 16 nucleotides line up with TRBD2. CDR1 is SGHRS and CDR2 is YFSETQ in the germline V gene. The CDR3 has 22 amino acids. V lost 4 bases and J lost 4; bases outside the gene matches: 19. The CDR3 region has the DNA TGCGCCAGCAGCCAACATCTCGCCGGGACTAGCGGGAGGGCCGCAGGCACCGGGGAGCTGTTTTTT. Translating it yields CASSQHLAGTSGRAAGTGELFF. Full variable domain (remainder filled in from reference TRBV5-1 and TRBJ2-2): KAGVTQTPRYLIKTRGQQVTLSCSPISGHRSVSWYQQTPGQGLQFLFEYFSETQRNKGNFPGRFSGRQFSNSRSEMNVSTLELGDSALYLCASSQHLAGTSGRAAGTGELFFGEGSRLTVL.

The V gene is TRBV25-1, the J gene TRBJ2-7, with 7 bases identical to TRBD2. From germline, CDR1 is MGHDK and CDR2 SYGVNS. V dropped 8 bases and J dropped 2; count of bases not matched to a gene: 6. This CDR3 is 13 amino acids long. In DNA, the CDR3 is TGTGCCAGCGGACTAGGAGGGGCCTACGAGCAGTACTTC. It specifies CASGLGGAYEQYF.